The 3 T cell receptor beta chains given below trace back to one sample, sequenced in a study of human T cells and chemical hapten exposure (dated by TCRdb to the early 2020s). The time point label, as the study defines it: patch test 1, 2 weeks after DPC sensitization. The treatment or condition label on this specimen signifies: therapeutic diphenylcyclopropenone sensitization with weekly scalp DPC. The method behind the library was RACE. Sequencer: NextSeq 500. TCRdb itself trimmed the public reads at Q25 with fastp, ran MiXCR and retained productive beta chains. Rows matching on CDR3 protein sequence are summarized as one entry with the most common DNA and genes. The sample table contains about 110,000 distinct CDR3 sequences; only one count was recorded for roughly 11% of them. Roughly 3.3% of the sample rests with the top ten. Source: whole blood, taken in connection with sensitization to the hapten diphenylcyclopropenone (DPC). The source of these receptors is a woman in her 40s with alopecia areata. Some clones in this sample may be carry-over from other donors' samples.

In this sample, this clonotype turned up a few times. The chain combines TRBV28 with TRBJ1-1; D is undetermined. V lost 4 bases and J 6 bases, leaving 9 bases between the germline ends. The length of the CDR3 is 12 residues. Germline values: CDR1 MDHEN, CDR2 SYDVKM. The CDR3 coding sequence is TGTGCCAGCAGTTCCAATTATGCTGAAGCTTTCTTT. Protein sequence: CASSSNYAEAFF. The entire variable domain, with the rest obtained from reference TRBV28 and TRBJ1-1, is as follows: DVKVTQSSRYLVKRTGEKVFLECVQDMDHENMFWYRQDPGLGLRLIYFSYDVKMKEKGDIPEGYSVSREKKERFSLILESASTNQTSMYLCASSSNYAEAFFGQGTRLTVV.

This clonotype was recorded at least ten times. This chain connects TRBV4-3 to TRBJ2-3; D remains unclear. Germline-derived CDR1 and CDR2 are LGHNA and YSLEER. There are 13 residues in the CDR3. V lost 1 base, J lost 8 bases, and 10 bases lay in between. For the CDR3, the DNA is TGCGCCAGCAGCCAAGGTGTGTCGGGTACGCAGTATTTT. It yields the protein CASSQGVSGTQYF.

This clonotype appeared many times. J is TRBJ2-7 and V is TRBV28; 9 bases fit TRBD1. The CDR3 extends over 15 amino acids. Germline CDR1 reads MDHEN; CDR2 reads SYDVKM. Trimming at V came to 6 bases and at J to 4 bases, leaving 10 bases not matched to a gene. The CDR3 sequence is CASRAKGQGSYEQYF. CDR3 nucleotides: TGTGCCAGCAGGGCGAAGGGACAGGGATCGTACGAGCAGTACTTC.